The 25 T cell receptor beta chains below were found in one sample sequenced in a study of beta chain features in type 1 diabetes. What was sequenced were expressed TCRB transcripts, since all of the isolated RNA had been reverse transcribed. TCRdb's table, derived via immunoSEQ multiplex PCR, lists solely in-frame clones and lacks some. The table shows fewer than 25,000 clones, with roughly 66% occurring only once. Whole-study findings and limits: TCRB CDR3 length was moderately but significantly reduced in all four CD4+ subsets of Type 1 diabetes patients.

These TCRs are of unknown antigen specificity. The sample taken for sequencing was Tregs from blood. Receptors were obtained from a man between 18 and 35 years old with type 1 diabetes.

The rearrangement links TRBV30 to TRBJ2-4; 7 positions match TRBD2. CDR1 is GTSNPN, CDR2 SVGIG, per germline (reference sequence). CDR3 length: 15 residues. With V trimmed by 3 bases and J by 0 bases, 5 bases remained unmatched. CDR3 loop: CAWSGGREAKNIQYF. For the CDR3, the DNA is TGTGCCTGGAGCGGGGGGAGAGAAGCCAAAAACATTCAGTACTTC.

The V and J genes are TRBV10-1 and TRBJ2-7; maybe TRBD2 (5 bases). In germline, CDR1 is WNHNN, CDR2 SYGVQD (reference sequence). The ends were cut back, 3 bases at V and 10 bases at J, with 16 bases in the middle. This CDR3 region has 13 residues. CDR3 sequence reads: CASSESRLAQQYF. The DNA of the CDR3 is TGCGCCAGCAGTGAAAGTCGCCTAGCACAACAGTACTTC.

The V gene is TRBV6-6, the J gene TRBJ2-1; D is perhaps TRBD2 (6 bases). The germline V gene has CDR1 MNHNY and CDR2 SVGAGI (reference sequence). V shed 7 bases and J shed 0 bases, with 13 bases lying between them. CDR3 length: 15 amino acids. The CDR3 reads CASKDGGSSYNEQFF. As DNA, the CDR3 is TGTGCCAGCAAGGACGGGGGAAGCTCCTACAATGAGCAGTTCTTC.

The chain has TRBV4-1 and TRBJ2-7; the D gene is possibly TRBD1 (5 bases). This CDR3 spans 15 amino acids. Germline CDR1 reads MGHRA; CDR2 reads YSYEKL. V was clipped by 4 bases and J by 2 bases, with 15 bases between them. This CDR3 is CASSLERTLAYEQYF. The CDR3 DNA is TGCGCCAGCAGCCTGGAAAGGACACTCGCCTACGAGCAGTACTTC.

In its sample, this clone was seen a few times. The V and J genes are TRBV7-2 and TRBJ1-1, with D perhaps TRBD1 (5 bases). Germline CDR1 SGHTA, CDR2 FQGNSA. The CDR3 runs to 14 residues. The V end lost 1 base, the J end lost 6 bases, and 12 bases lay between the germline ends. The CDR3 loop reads CASSLDFAGAEAFF. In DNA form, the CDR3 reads TGTGCCAGCAGCTTAGATTTCGCGGGGGCTGAAGCTTTCTTT.

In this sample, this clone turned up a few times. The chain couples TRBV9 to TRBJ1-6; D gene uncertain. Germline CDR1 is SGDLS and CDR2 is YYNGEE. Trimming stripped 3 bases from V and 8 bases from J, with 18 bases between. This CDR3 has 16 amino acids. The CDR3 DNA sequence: TGTGCCAGCAGCGGCGCGGCGAACGGGTGGTATTCACCCCTCCACTTT. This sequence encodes CASSGAANGWYSPLHF.

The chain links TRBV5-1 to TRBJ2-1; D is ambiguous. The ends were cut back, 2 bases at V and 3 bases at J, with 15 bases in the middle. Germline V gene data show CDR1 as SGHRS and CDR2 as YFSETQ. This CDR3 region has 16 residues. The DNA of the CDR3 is TGCGCCAGCAGCTTTGAGTCCCCGCTCATCTACAATGAGCAGTTCTTC. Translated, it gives CASSFESPLIYNEQFF.

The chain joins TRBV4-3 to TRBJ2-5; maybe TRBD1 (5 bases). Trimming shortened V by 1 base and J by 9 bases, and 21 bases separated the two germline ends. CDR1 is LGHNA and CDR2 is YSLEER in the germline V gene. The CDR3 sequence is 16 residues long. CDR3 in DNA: TGCGCCAGCAGCCAAGGTTGGACAACTCCCCTTAGGGCCCAGTACTTC. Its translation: CASSQGWTTPLRAQYF.

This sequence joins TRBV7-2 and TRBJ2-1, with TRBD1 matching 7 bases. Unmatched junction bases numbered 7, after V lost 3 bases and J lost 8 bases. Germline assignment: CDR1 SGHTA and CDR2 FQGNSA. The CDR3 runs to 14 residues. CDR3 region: CASSFFDRAYEQFF. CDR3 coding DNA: TGTGCCAGCAGCTTCTTCGACAGGGCTTATGAGCAGTTCTTC. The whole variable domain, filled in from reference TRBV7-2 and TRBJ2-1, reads GAGVSQSPSNKVTEKGKDVELRCDPISGHTALYWYRQSLGQGLEFLIYFQGNSAPDKSGLPSDRFSAERTGGSVSTLTIQRTQQEDSAVYLCASSFFDRAYEQFFGPGTRLTVL.

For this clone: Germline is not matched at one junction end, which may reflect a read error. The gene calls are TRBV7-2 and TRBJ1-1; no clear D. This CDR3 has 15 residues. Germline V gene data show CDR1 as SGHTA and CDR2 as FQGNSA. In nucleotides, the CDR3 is TGTGCCAGCAGCATTGACCCGGGAGTGTCGAGGGCCCGTCGATTT. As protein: CASSIDPGVSRARRF.

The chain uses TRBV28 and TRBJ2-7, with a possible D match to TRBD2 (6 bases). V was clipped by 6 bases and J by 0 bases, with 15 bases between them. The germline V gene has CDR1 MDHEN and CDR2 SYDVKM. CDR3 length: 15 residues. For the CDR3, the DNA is TGTGCCAGCAGGTCCGGTTGGGGAGGCTCCTACGAGCAGTACTTC. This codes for CASRSGWGGSYEQYF.

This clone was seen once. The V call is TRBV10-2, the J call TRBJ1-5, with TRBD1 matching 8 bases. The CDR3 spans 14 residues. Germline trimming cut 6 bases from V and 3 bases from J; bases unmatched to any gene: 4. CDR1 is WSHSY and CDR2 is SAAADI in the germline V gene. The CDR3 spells CASRRTGINQPQHF. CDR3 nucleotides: TGCGCCAGCAGGCGGACAGGGATCAATCAGCCCCAGCATTTT.

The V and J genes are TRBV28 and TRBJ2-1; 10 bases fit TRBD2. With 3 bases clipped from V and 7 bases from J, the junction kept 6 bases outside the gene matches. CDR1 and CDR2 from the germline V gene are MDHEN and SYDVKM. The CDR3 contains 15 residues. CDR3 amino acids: CASSFSGGIGNEQFF. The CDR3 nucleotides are TGTGCCAGCAGTTTTAGCGGGGGGATAGGGAATGAGCAGTTCTTC.

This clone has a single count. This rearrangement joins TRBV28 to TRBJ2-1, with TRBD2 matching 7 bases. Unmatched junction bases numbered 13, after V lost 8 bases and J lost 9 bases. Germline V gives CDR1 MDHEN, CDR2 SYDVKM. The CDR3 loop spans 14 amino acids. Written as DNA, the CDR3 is TGTGCCAGCCGGGGGGAACGGGAGATCAGTGAGCAGTTCTTC. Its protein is CASRGEREISEQFF.

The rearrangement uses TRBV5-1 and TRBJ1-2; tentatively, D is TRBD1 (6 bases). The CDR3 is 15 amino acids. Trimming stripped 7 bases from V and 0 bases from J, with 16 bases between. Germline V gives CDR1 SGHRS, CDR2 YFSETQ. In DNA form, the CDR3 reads TGCGCCAGCGCAACCGGGACACTTTCTAACTATGGCTACACCTTC. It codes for CASATGTLSNYGYTF.

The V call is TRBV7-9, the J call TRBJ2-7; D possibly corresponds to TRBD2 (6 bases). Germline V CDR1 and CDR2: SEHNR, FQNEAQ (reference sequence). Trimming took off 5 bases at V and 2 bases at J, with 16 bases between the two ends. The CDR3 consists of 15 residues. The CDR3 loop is CASSPPGLMTYEQYF. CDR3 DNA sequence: TGTGCCAGCAGCCCACCGGGACTTATGACCTACGAGCAGTACTTC.

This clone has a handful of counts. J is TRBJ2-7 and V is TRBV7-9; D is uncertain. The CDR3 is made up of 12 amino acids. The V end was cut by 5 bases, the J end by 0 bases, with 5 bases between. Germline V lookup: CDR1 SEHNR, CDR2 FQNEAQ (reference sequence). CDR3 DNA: TGTGCCAGCAGCCTAAGCTCCTACGAGCAGTACTTC. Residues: CASSLSSYEQYF.

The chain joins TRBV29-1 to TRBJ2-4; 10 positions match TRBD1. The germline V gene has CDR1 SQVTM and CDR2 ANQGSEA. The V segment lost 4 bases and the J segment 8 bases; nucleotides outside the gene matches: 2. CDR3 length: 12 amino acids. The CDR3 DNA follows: TGCAGCGTTGGGGGGACAGGGGACATTCAGTACTTC. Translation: CSVGGTGDIQYF. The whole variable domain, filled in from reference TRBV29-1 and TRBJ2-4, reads SAVISQKPSRDICQRGTSLTIQCQVDSQVTMMFWYRQQPGQSLTLIATANQGSEATYESGFVIDKFPISRPNLTFSTLTVSNMSPEDSSIYLCSVGGTGDIQYFGAGTRLSVL.

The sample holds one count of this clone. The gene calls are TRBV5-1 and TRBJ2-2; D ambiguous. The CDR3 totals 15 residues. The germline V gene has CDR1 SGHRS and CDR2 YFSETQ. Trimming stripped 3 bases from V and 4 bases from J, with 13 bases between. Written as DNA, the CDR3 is TGCGCCAGCAGCTACCAGACCCGAGGCACCGGGGAGCTGTTTTTT. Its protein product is CASSYQTRGTGELFF.

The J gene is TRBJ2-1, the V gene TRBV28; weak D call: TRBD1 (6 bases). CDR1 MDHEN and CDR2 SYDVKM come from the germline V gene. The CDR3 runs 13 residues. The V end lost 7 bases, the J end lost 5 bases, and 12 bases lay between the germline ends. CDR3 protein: CASIAGANNEQFF. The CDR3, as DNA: TGTGCCAGCATAGCAGGGGCCAACAATGAGCAGTTCTTC.

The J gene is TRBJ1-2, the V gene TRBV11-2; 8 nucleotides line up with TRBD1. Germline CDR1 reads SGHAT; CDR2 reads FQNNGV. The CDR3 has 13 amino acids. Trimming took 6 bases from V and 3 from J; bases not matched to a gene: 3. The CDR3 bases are TGTGCCAGCAGTACGACAGGGGACTATGGCTACACCTTC. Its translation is CASSTTGDYGYTF. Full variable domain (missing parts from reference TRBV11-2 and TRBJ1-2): EAGVAQSPRYKIIEKRQSVAFWCNPISGHATLYWYQQILGQGPKLLIQFQNNGVVDDSQLPKDRFSAERLKGVDSTLKIQPAKLEDSAVYLCASSTTGDYGYTFGSGTRLTVV.

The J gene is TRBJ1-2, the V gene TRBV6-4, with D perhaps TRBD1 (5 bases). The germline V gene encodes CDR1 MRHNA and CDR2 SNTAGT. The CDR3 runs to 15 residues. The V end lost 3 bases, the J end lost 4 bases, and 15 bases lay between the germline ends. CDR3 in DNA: TGTGCCAGCAGTGAGGAGTTCGGGACTCCCTATGGCTACACCTTC. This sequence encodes CASSEEFGTPYGYTF.

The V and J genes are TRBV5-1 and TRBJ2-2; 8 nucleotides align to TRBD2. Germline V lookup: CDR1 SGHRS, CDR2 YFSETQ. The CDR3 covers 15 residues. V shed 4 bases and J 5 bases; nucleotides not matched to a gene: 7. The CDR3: CASSHLAGWTGELFF. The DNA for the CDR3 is TGCGCCAGCAGCCACCTAGCGGGCTGGACCGGGGAGCTGTTTTTT. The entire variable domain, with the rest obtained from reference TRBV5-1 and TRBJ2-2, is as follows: KAGVTQTPRYLIKTRGQQVTLSCSPISGHRSVSWYQQTPGQGLQFLFEYFSETQRNKGNFPGRFSGRQFSNSRSEMNVSTLELGDSALYLCASSHLAGWTGELFFGEGSRLTVL.

The CDR3 nucleotides are TGTGCCAGCAGCCGCGGACGAGGAGGGGGCTACACCTTC. Its protein product is CASSRGRGGGYTF. V and J are TRBV6-9 and TRBJ1-2, with D uncertain. Germline V gene sequence: CDR1 MNHGY, CDR2 SVAAGI. The CDR3 is 13 amino acids. V dropped 6 bases and J dropped 8 bases, with 16 bases sitting between them.

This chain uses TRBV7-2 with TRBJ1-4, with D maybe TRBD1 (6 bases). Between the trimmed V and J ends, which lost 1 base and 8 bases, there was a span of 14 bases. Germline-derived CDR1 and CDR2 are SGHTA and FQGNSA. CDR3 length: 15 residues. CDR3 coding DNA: TGTGCCAGCAGCTTAGTACTGGGGGCAGGCGAAAAACTGTTTTTT. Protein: CASSLVLGAGEKLFF.